Listed below are T cell receptor beta chains from one sample, sequenced in a study of CD8+CD57+ T cells in acquired aplastic anemia. MiXCR, run by TCRdb on the reads, gives a single entry per CDR3 protein. The sample lists more than 250,000 distinct CDR3 sequences, roughly half occurring once. The sample was sorted CD4+, CD8+, or CD8+CD57+ T cells (not recorded which) from PBMCs. All receptors derive from a human donor with severe aplastic anemia or a healthy control (not recorded which). The CDR3 runs from the conserved cysteine through the conserved F or W. D genes are given only for firm matches. Not all rows give a size; the values are once, few, many and, for expanded clones, a class.

abundance | d_gene | j_gene | v_gene | CDR3aa | CDR3nt
. | . | TRBJ1-1 | TRBV29-1 | CSTHGADPWTEAFF | TGCAGCACCCACGGGGCGGACCCGTGGACTGAAGCTTTCTTT
few | TRBD2 | TRBJ2-7 | TRBV29-1 | CSVGGTSGRAREQYF | TGCAGCGTTGGAGGGACTAGCGGGAGGGCCCGCGAGCAGTACTTC
. | TRBD1 | TRBJ2-7 | TRBV7-2 | CASSFRTGGYEQYF | TGTGCCAGCAGCTTTCGGACAGGAGGCTACGAGCAGTACTTC
. | . | TRBJ2-6 | TRBV7-6 | CASSLVRAGSGANVLTF | TGTGCCAGCAGCTTAGTTCGGGCGGGCTCTGGGGCCAACGTCCTGACTTTC
many | . | TRBJ1-5 | TRBV6-5 | CASSNDRTIQGSNQPQHF | TGTGCCAGCAGTAATGACAGGACTATTCAAGGTAGCAATCAGCCCCAGCATTTT
. | TRBD1 | TRBJ1-2 | TRBV11-2 | CASSYRGDGFNYGYTF | TGTGCCAGCAGCTACAGGGGGGACGGATTTAACTATGGCTACACCTTC
. | . | TRBJ2-2 | TRBV15 | CATSPRTNTGELFF | TGTGCCACCAGCCCGCGGACGAACACCGGGGAGCTGTTTTTT
. | . | TRBJ1-2 | TRBV10-3 | CAISEWGVYGYIF | TGTGCCATCAGTGAGTGGGGAGTCTATGGCTACATCTTC
many | . | TRBJ1-5 | TRBV6-5 | CASSRQTGKGDDQPQHF | TGTGCCAGCAGCAGACAAACCGGGAAAGGTGACGATCAGCCCCAGCATTTT
many | . | TRBJ2-1 | TRBV7-9 | CASSLEFVGEQFF | TGTGCCAGCAGCTTAGAGTTTGTAGGTGAGCAGTTCTTC
many | . | TRBJ1-3 | TRBV20-1 | CSARGSGFTGNTIYF | TGCAGTGCTAGGGGTTCGGGATTTACTGGAAACACCATATATTTT
. | . | TRBJ1-1 | TRBV27 | CATRRFENTEAFF | TGTGCCACCCGACGGTTCGAGAACACTGAAGCTTTCTTT
. | TRBD1 | TRBJ1-1 | TRBV10-1 | CASSPGTGSDTEAFF | TGCGCCAGCAGTCCCGGGACAGGGTCGGACACTGAAGCTTTCTTT
many | TRBD1 | TRBJ1-2 | TRBV6-2/TRBV6-3 | CASSPTSRGLGYGYTF | TGTGCCAGCAGCCCTACCTCCAGGGGGCTCGGCTATGGCTACACCTTC
. | TRBD2 | TRBJ2-7 | TRBV20-1 | CSAPLGGIEQYF | TGCAGTGCGCCCCTGGGGGGGATCGAGCAGTACTTC
. | . | TRBJ2-2 | TRBV2 | CASSSRNTGELLF | TGTGCCAGCAGCAGCCGGAACACCGGGGAGCTGCTTTTT
. | . | TRBJ1-1 | TRBV28 | CASSFYRHRGGNTEAFF | TGTGCCAGCAGTTTTTACAGACACCGGGGGGGAAACACTGAAGCTTTCTTT
. | . | TRBJ2-7 | TRBV15 | CATSRDVGDEQYF | TGTGCCACCAGCAGAGATGTAGGCGACGAGCAGTACTTC
. | . | TRBJ1-4 | TRBV28 | CASRPFRGETNENLFF | TGTGCCAGCAGACCCTTTCGGGGGGAAACTAATGAAAATCTGTTTTTT
. | TRBD1 | TRBJ1-1 | TRBV19 | CASSTNRDRGSGTEAFF | TGTGCCAGTAGTACGAACCGGGACAGGGGGTCGGGCACTGAAGCTTTCTTT
. | . | TRBJ1-2 | TRBV7-9 | CASSPSGLGGYTF | TGTGCCAGCAGCCCCTCCGGCCTAGGTGGCTACACCTTC
many | . | TRBJ1-4 | TRBV2 | CASKRGNEKLFF | TGTGCCAGCAAGCGGGGAAATGAAAAACTGTTTTTT
. | TRBD2 | TRBJ2-1 | TRBV9 | CASSPGLGVNEQFF | TGTGCCAGCAGCCCGGGACTAGGGGTCAATGAGCAGTTCTTC
. | . | TRBJ1-3 | TRBV10-3 | CAISGSSSSGNTIYF | TGTGCCATCAGTGGTAGCTCGAGCTCTGGAAACACCATATATTTT
. | . | TRBJ1-5 | TRBV20-1 | CSARATSGQPLHF | TGCAGTGCTAGAGCCACAAGTGGGCAGCCCCTGCATTTT
many | . | TRBJ2-3 | TRBV12-3/TRBV12-4 | CASRYRSGAHSTDTQYF | TGTGCCAGCAGGTATAGGTCGGGGGCCCATAGCACAGATACGCAGTATTTT
. | TRBD1 | TRBJ2-1 | TRBV12-3/TRBV12-4 | CASSKTGVYNEQFF | TGTGCCAGCAGTAAGACAGGGGTCTACAATGAGCAGTTCTTC
. | TRBD1 | TRBJ2-7 | TRBV19 | CASSLTGEAYEQYF | TGTGCCAGTAGCCTCACAGGGGAAGCCTACGAGCAGTACTTC
. | . | TRBJ1-2 | TRBV10-3 | CAIFVSAGVDYGYTF | TGTGCCATCTTTGTGTCAGCGGGGGTGGACTATGGCTACACCTTC
. | . | TRBJ2-2 | TRBV5-5 | CASSLVAVDTGELFF | TGTGCCAGCAGCTTGGTGGCAGTTGACACCGGGGAGCTGTTTTTT
. | . | TRBJ1-2 | TRBV19 | CASSKRQTANYGYTF | TGTGCCAGTAGTAAAAGACAGACAGCTAACTATGGCTACACCTTC
once | . | TRBJ2-7 | TRBV19 | CASSIRGGVGDEQYF | TGTGCCAGTAGTATCCGCGGCGGGGTAGGGGACGAGCAGTACTTC
few | . | TRBJ1-5 | TRBV20-1 | CSARDPVGASNQPQHF | TGCAGTGCTAGAGACCCCGTGGGGGCGAGCAATCAGCCCCAGCATTTT
. | TRBD1 | TRBJ2-1 | TRBV7-8 | CASSSGQGSYNEQFF | TGTGCCAGCAGTTCCGGACAGGGTTCGTACAATGAGCAGTTCTTC
few | TRBD2 | TRBJ2-5 | TRBV11-3 | CASSLGPGLQETQYF | TGTGCCAGCAGCTTAGGGCCGGGACTACAAGAGACCCAGTACTTC
. | TRBD2 | TRBJ2-1 | TRBV7-2 | CASSLARLAANEQFF | TGTGCCAGCAGCTTAGCGCGACTAGCGGCCAATGAGCAGTTCTTC
. | . | TRBJ1-1 | TRBV14 | CASSQEGTESATEAFF | TGTGCCAGCAGCCAAGAAGGGACCGAATCGGCCACTGAAGCTTTCTTT
many | . | TRBJ1-1 | TRBV3-1 | CASSPRARHSNTEAFF | TGTGCCAGCAGCCCCCGTGCTAGGCACTCGAACACTGAAGCTTTCTTT
. | . | TRBJ2-1 | TRBV3-1 | CASSQARTADSYNEQFF | TGTGCCAGCAGCCAGGCTAGAACAGCCGACTCCTACAATGAGCAGTTCTTC
. | . | TRBJ2-5 | TRBV9 | CASSDPLRADRETQYF | TGTGCCAGCAGCGACCCCCTACGGGCGGATCGAGAGACCCAGTACTTC
many | . | TRBJ1-2 | TRBV4-3 | CASSQEYAPNYGYTF | TGCGCCAGCAGCCAAGAGTACGCCCCAAACTATGGCTACACCTTC
many | . | TRBJ2-5 | TRBV19 | CASSSGRQETQYF | TGTGCCAGTAGTAGCGGCAGACAAGAGACCCAGTACTTC